The rows below give T cell receptor beta chains drawn from one sample of a study of regulatory T cells in long-lasting Graves disease. TCRdb recomputed calls from the multiplex PCR reads with MiXCR, one row per CDR3 protein. Of 350,000 to 500,000 distinct CDR3 sequences in the sample, roughly a fifth were seen once. The material was peripheral blood mononuclear cells (PBMCs), obtained when the disease was refractory, from a patient treated with antithyroid drugs. Every receptor here comes from a female donor with Graves disease. CDR3s include the opening cysteine and the closing phenylalanine or tryptophan. The D gene is left open where the match is weak. Clone size is stated in some rows and not others, as once, few, many or a class when expanded.

size	V	J	D	DNA	CDR3
many	TRBV6-2/TRBV6-3	TRBJ1-2	.	TGTGCCAGCAGTTACTCGAATACTAATGGCTACACCTTC	CASSYSNTNGYTF
.	TRBV20-1	TRBJ2-3	TRBD2	TGCAGTGCTACCCAGCGGGAGGGCCGCTTAGATACGCAGTATTTT	CSATQREGRLDTQYF
once	TRBV4-2	TRBJ1-2	.	TGTGCCAGCAGCCAAGACGAGGCTTCCACCTATGGCTACACCTTC	CASSQDEASTYGYTF
many	TRBV20-1	TRBJ2-5	TRBD2	TGCAGTGCTAGAGGTTTTGGGAGGGTTTACCAAGAGACCCAGTACTTC	CSARGFGRVYQETQYF
many	TRBV3-1	TRBJ2-2	.	TGTGCCAGCAGCCAACTAGAAGGGGAGCTGTTTTTT	CASSQLEGELFF
.	TRBV3-1	TRBJ2-3	TRBD2	TGTGCCAGCAGCGGACTAGCGGGACCCGCGGCGGCAGATACGCAGTATTTT	CASSGLAGPAAADTQYF
few	TRBV2	TRBJ2-3	TRBD2	TGTGCCAGCACCCCACTAGCGTCTAGCACAGATACGCAGTATTTT	CASTPLASSTDTQYF
.	TRBV20-1	TRBJ1-2	.	TGCAGTGCTAGAGGGGGGGGGGCTGACTATGGCTACACCTTC	CSARGGGADYGYTF
few	TRBV15	TRBJ2-7	TRBD1	TGTGCCAGCAGCCCCCGGGACAGGGGGCGCGACATCTACGAGCAGTACTTC	CASSPRDRGRDIYEQYF
many	TRBV3-1	TRBJ2-7	.	TGTGCCAGCAGCCAAGGCGAATGGGGTGAGCAGTACTTC	CASSQGEWGEQYF
.	TRBV5-4	TRBJ2-2	.	TGTGCCAGCACCGTGGGGGGATCCGGGGAGCTGTTTTTT	CASTVGGSGELFF
many	TRBV3-1	TRBJ2-7	.	TGTGCCAGCAGCGTCGGGAGCGAGCAGTACTTC	CASSVGSEQYF
once	TRBV28	TRBJ1-5	.	TGTGCCAGCAGATCTACCCTCAATCATCAGCCCCAGCATTTT	CASRSTLNHQPQHF
many	TRBV12-3/TRBV12-4	TRBJ2-7	.	TGTGCCAGTCAGAAGGGGTACTTGGAGCAGTACTTC	CASQKGYLEQYF
.	TRBV5-5	TRBJ2-3	.	TGTGCCAGCAGCTTCGGCCCCATATTCCGTGATACGCAGTATTTT	CASSFGPIFRDTQYF
many	TRBV3-1	TRBJ1-2	.	TGTGCCAGCAGCCAACACGACAAAAGCTATGGCTACACCTTC	CASSQHDKSYGYTF
once	TRBV18	TRBJ1-1	.	TGTGCCAGCTCACCGTGGAAGGGATGGAACACTGAATCTTTCTTT	CASSPWKGWNTESFF
many	TRBV28	TRBJ1-5	TRBD1	TGTGCCAGCAGTTTAGGCAGACAGGGGGGAAATCAGCCCCAGCATTTT	CASSLGRQGGNQPQHF
many	TRBV7-3	TRBJ1-1	.	TGTGCCAGCAGCTTACTTTTGGGGAGCGAAGCTTTCTTT	CASSLLLGSEAFF
.	TRBV6-2/TRBV6-3	TRBJ2-2	TRBD2	TGTGCCAGCAAAAGGACTAGCGGGAGTAAGGACACCGGGGAGCTGTTTTTT	CASKRTSGSKDTGELFF
many	TRBV2	TRBJ1-1	.	TGTGCCAGCACCCCGGAGGGGAACACTGAAGCTTTCTTT	CASTPEGNTEAFF
.	TRBV10-3	TRBJ2-7	.	TGTGCCATCTTTAGCGGCTCAGGGAGCGAGCAGTACTTC	CAIFSGSGSEQYF
few	TRBV6-5	TRBJ2-5	TRBD2	TGTGCCAGCAGTTATGCGGGGGGCGTTGAGACCCAGTACTTC	CASSYAGGVETQYF
.	TRBV6-1	TRBJ2-7	.	TGTGCCAGCAGTACCCGAGGGGGGGGGCTCTCCTACGAGCAGTACTTC	CASSTRGGGLSYEQYF
many	TRBV6-1	TRBJ2-7	.	TGTGCCAGCAAACCGGGGGTTGGATCCTACGAGCAGTACTTC	CASKPGVGSYEQYF
many	TRBV6-6	TRBJ1-1	.	TGTGCCAGCAGTTACTCGAGAAGGACTGAAGCTTTCTTT	CASSYSRRTEAFF
few	TRBV25-1	TRBJ2-2	TRBD2	TGTGCCAGCAGACCCGGGACTAGCGGGAGTATCGGGGAGCTGTTTTTT	CASRPGTSGSIGELFF
many	TRBV28	TRBJ1-2	.	TGTGCCAGCAGACCTAATGGGGTCTATGGCTACACCTTC	CASRPNGVYGYTF
few	TRBV27	TRBJ2-7	TRBD1	TGTGCCAGCAGCCGACAGGGGACCCTAACCTACGAGCAGTACTTC	CASSRQGTLTYEQYF
many	TRBV3-1	TRBJ1-1	.	TGTGCCAGCAGCCGCCCTGGGGGCACTGAAGCTTTCTTT	CASSRPGGTEAFF
many	TRBV12-3/TRBV12-4	TRBJ2-2	.	TGTGCCAGCAGCACCCCGGACAGTAACACCGGGGAGCTGTTTTTT	CASSTPDSNTGELFF
.	TRBV2	TRBJ1-1	TRBD1	TGTGCCAGCAGTGCCAGGGACAGGAACACTGAAGCTTTCTTT	CASSARDRNTEAFF
few	TRBV20-1	TRBJ1-5	.	TGCAGTGCTAGAAAAATTGGTTATAGCAATCAGCCCCAGCATTTT	CSARKIGYSNQPQHF
.	TRBV4-2	TRBJ2-7	.	TGTGCCAGCAGCCAAGAAGGGGACATCTCCTACGAGCAGTACTTC	CASSQEGDISYEQYF
few	TRBV19	TRBJ2-7	.	TGTGCCAGTAGTACCTCGGACAGTCCCTACGAGCAGTACTTC	CASSTSDSPYEQYF
.	TRBV27	TRBJ2-3	TRBD1	TGTGCCAGCTCCCCCGGGACAGGGGACTTTGATACGCAGTATTTT	CASSPGTGDFDTQYF
many	TRBV28	TRBJ2-7	.	TGTGCCAGCAGTCCGTCGACACCATCCTACGAGCAGTACTTC	CASSPSTPSYEQYF
.	TRBV7-9	TRBJ1-1	.	TGTGCCAGCAGCTTAGAAGGCAGGTATACTGAAGCTTTCTTT	CASSLEGRYTEAFF
few	TRBV7-9	TRBJ2-2	TRBD1	TGTGCCAGCAGCCAACCGGGACAGATGAACACCGGGGAGCTGTTTTTT	CASSQPGQMNTGELFF
many	TRBV28	TRBJ1-5	.	TGTGCCAGCAGCCATAAAAGAATTGATCAGCCCCAGCATTTT	CASSHKRIDQPQHF
many	TRBV28	TRBJ2-2	TRBD2	TGTGCCAGCAGTCCGCGGGGAGCGGGGAGCGCCGGGGAGCTGTTTTTT	CASSPRGAGSAGELFF
few	TRBV6-1	TRBJ1-1	TRBD1	TGTGCCAGCAGAGGGACAGGGCAGAACACTGAAGCTTTCTTT	CASRGTGQNTEAFF
.	TRBV25-1	TRBJ2-6	.	TGTGCCAGCAGTGCACGGACAGCCTCTGGGGCCAACGTCCTGACTTTC	CASSARTASGANVLTF
.	TRBV6-5	TRBJ2-1	.	TGTGCCAGCAGTTACTCTCGGACAGATGTAAATGAGCAGTTCTTC	CASSYSRTDVNEQFF
few	TRBV10-3	TRBJ2-7	.	TGTGCCATCAGTGAGTCGGCGGGTGCGGTCTACGAGCAGTACTTC	CAISESAGAVYEQYF
few	TRBV19	TRBJ1-2	.	TGTGCCAGTACCGCAGGAGTGGGTGGCTACACCTTC	CASTAGVGGYTF
.	TRBV6-5	TRBJ2-2	.	TGTGCCAGCAGTTACAACAGGGATCCCAACACCGGGGAGCTGTTTTTT	CASSYNRDPNTGELFF
many	TRBV2	TRBJ2-7	.	TGTGCCAGCAGTGAATGGTCTTTCTACGAGCAGTACTTC	CASSEWSFYEQYF